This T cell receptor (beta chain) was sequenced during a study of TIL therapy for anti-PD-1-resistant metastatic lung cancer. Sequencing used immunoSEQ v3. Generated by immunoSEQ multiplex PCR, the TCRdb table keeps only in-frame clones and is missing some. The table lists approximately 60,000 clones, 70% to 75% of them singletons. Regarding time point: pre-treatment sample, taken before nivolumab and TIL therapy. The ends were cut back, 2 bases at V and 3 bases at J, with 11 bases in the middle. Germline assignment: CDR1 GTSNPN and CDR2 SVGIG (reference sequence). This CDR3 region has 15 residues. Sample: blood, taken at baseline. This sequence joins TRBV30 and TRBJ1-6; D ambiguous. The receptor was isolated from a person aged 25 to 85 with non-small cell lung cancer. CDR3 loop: CAWSPHDGYNSPLHF. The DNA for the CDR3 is TGTGCCTGGAGTCCTCACGACGGCTATAATTCACCCCTCCACTTT. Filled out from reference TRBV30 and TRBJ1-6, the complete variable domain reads SQTIHQWPATLVQPVGSPLSLECTVEGTSNPNLYWYRQAAGRGLQLLFYSVGIGQISSEVPQNLSASRPQDRQFILSSKKLLLSDSGFYLCAWSPHDGYNSPLHFGNGTRLTVT.